One and the same sample provided the 6 T cell receptor beta chains below, sequenced in a study of shared clonotypes between healthy human individuals. Here immunoSEQ multiplex PCR was the method, and the copy in TCRdb shows in-frame clones only, minus some. The data contain about 500,000 clones, 70% to 80% of them singletons. Material for sequencing was PBMCs. These receptors were taken from a woman in her thirties or forties in good health. Some clones in this sample may be carry-over from other donors' samples.

The rearrangement links TRBV14 to TRBJ2-7, with D possibly being TRBD1 (5 bases). The V gene's germline CDR1 is SGHDN and CDR2 FVKESK. The CDR3 contains 12 residues. Trimming stripped 1 base from V and 4 bases from J, with 5 bases between. CDR3 coding DNA: TGTGCCAGCAGCCAAGGACAGTACGAGCAGTACTTC. This encodes CASSQGQYEQYF.

In its sample, this clone was seen once. The chain recombines TRBV7-9 with TRBJ1-1, with 7 nucleotides matching TRBD1. Germline values: CDR1 SEHNR, CDR2 FQNEAQ (reference sequence). With 5 bases clipped from V and 2 bases from J, the junction kept 8 bases outside the gene matches. The CDR3 extends over 15 amino acids. The DNA for the CDR3 is TGTGCCAGCAGCAAACCGGGACAGCGAAACACTGAAGCTTTCTTT. Its protein product is CASSKPGQRNTEAFF. The complete variable domain, with remaining parts taken from reference TRBV7-9 and TRBJ1-1, reads DTGVSQNPRHKITKRGQNVTFRCDPISEHNRLYWYRQTLGQGPEFLTYFQNEAQLEKSRLLSDRFSAERPKGSFSTLEIQRTEQGDSAMYLCASSKPGQRNTEAFFGQGTRLTVV.

Of note for this clone: A clone one base away is much larger, so this may be a read error. This sequence joins TRBV18 and TRBJ2-2, with D maybe TRBD2 (5 bases). The length of the CDR3 is 18 residues. Per germline, CDR1 KGHSH and CDR2 LQKENI. The ends were cut back, 5 bases at V and 7 bases at J, with 26 bases in the middle. For the CDR3, the DNA is TGTGCCAGCTCAACTTTCCCGCCCCGAGGGAGTTCCAGCGGGGAGCTGTTTTTT. It is translated as CASSTFPPRGSSSGELFF.

The rearrangement links TRBV28 to TRBJ1-4, with D uncertain. The CDR3 is 11 amino acids. Germline CDR1 MDHEN, CDR2 SYDVKM. V was pared by 6 bases and J by 1 base, with 0 bases between. The CDR3 region has the DNA TGTGCCAGCAGAACTAATGAAAAACTGTTTTTT. Its translation is CASRTNEKLFF.

This clone was detected once. This chain links TRBV4-2 with TRBJ2-1; D remains unclear. Germline CDR1 is LGHNA and CDR2 is YNFKEQ. V lost 4 bases, J lost 6 bases, and 4 bases lay in between. This CDR3 contains 11 residues. This CDR3 reads CASSPRNEQFF. CDR3 sequence (DNA): TGTGCCAGCAGCCCCCGCAATGAGCAGTTCTTC.

The gene calls are TRBV18 and TRBJ1-4, with a tentative D call TRBD1 (5 bases). The CDR3 has 14 residues. Germline CDR1 KGHSH, CDR2 LQKENI. Trimming cost V 2 bases and J 7 bases, with 11 bases left between them. Written as DNA, the CDR3 is TGTGCCAGCTCACCAAGTGGCAGGGCTGAAAAACTGTTTTTT. This translates into CASSPSGRAEKLFF.